The present entry profiles one T cell receptor beta chain with its context. This sample is part of a study of response to subunit inactivated influenza vaccine. Trimming removed 3 bases from V and 2 bases from J; junction bases left unmatched: 10. The CDR3 loop spans 17 amino acids. Germline CDR1 and CDR2: MNHEY and SMNVEV (reference sequence). MiXCR, run by TCRdb on the RT-PCR reads, gives a single entry per CDR3 protein. The top ten clones hold more than 9.5% of a sample with a few hundred thousand distinct CDR3 sequences, over 9% of them seen once. These data were also reused for a study on T cells expressing NK-cell markers. That study reports: UMIs were included in TCR beta cDNA generated by 5'RACE template switching. From sorted CD3+CD56+NKG2C+, CD3+CD56+NKG2C- and CD3+CD56-NKG2C+ T cells came the TCR beta repertoires. Sequencing covered eight donors, seven HCMV-seropositive and one seronegative. These same clonotypes (in a handful of donors) also led the CD3+CD56-NKG2C+ fraction. No clear determination of HCMV specificity was made for expanded NKG2C+ T cell clones.

The TCR originated in a man aged 45-65 years who received an inactivated influenza vaccine. The sample here was PBMCs from blood, taken on the day of vaccination. The chain employs TRBV27 and TRBJ2-7; 10 nucleotides line up with TRBD2. This CDR3 is CASSLVAPGLATYEQYF. CDR3 sequence (DNA): TGTGCCAGCAGTTTGGTAGCCCCGGGACTAGCGACCTACGAGCAGTACTTC.